These 9 T cell receptor beta chains originate from one sample sequenced in a study of STAT3 mutations in large granular lymphocyte leukemia. TCRdb's copy holds only in-frame clones and misses some; the assay was immunoSEQ multiplex PCR. The sample lists approximately 31,000 clones, approximately 83% occurring once. Findings of the study overall: In T-cell large granular lymphocyte leukemia, about half of patients showed multiple immunodominant subclonotypes.

For these TCRs, the target antigens are not known. The sample comprised peripheral blood mononuclear cells. The receptors were gathered from a man in his 60s with T-cell large granular lymphocyte leukemia. Some clones in this sample may be carry-over from other donors' samples.

V and J are TRBV9 and TRBJ2-2; D assignment may be TRBD1 or TRBD2 (5 bases each). Germline CDR1 reads SGDLS; CDR2 reads YYNGEE. This CDR3 spans 16 amino acids. The V end lost 4 bases, the J end lost 8 bases, and 21 bases lay between the germline ends. The CDR3 nucleotides read TGTGCCAGCAGCCCCGCCGTCTGGGGGTTTGAGGGGGAGCTGTTTTTT. It codes for CASSPAVWGFEGELFF.

The chain carries TRBV5-1 and TRBJ2-7, with 7 bases aligning to TRBD2. Germline V gives CDR1 SGHRS, CDR2 YFSETQ. Trimming removed 0 bases from V and 6 bases from J; junction bases left unmatched: 12. CDR3 length: 16 amino acids. CDR3 residues: CASSLGLAAFGGEQYF. CDR3 nucleotide sequence: TGCGCCAGCAGCTTGGGGCTAGCGGCCTTCGGGGGCGAGCAGTACTTC.

This rearrangement joins TRBV15 to TRBJ2-7; D gene ambiguous. In germline, CDR1 is LNHNV, CDR2 YYDKDF (reference sequence). Trimming took off 0 bases at V and 2 bases at J, with 8 bases between the two ends. This CDR3 has 14 residues. The CDR3 protein is CATSRDGQAYEQYF. CDR3 in DNA: TGTGCCACCAGCAGAGATGGCCAGGCCTACGAGCAGTACTTC.

The chain has TRBV6-4 and TRBJ2-1, with TRBD2 matching 8 bases. This CDR3 comprises 16 residues. Germline lookup yields CDR1 MRHNA and CDR2 SNTAGT. V lost 4 bases to trimming and J lost 4 bases; unmatched junction nucleotides: 9. CDR3 coding DNA: TGTGCCAGCAGTGCCGAAAGCGGGAGCGGGTACAATGAGCAGTTCTTC. It yields the protein CASSAESGSGYNEQFF.

V and J are TRBV6-5 and TRBJ2-7; D not certain. Germline-derived CDR1 and CDR2 are MNHEY and SVGAGI. The ends were cut back, 2 bases at V and 2 bases at J, with 13 bases in the middle. The CDR3 runs 15 residues. CDR3 protein: CASSYISTLAYEQYF. The CDR3 DNA is TGTGCCAGCAGTTACATCTCTACCCTAGCCTACGAGCAGTACTTC.

The V gene is TRBV29-1, the J gene TRBJ2-7; the match to TRBD2 covers 7 bases. The J segment lost 0 bases and the V segment lost 4 bases, leaving 9 bases of the junction unmatched. This CDR3 spans 15 amino acids. Germline CDR1 SQVTM, CDR2 ANQGSEA. CDR3 region: CSVGGDGRTSYEQYF. CDR3 nucleotides: TGCAGCGTTGGAGGGGACGGGAGGACCTCCTACGAGCAGTACTTC.

This rearrangement joins TRBV28 to TRBJ1-5, with TRBD1 identical over 8 bases. This CDR3 region has 14 residues. CDR1 and CDR2 from the germline V gene are MDHEN and SYDVKM. The V gene end was trimmed by 7 bases and the J gene end by 2 bases; junction bases not matched to a gene: 4. This chain's CDR3 is CASTDRGGNQPQHF. CDR3 coding DNA: TGTGCCAGCACCGACAGGGGTGGCAATCAGCCCCAGCATTTT.

A single count supports this clone. The V call is TRBV5-4, the J call TRBJ2-7, with D maybe TRBD2 (5 bases). V shed 4 bases and J shed 7 bases, with 18 bases lying between them. The germline V gene has CDR1 SGHNT and CDR2 YYREEE (reference sequence). There are 14 residues in the CDR3. The CDR3 DNA reads as TGTGCCAGCAGCCCGGAGTCGGGGTTGGGTGAGCAGTACTTC. Protein product: CASSPESGLGEQYF.

V gene TRBV29-1 combines with J gene TRBJ1-4, with 7 nucleotides matching TRBD1. V lost 7 bases, J lost 8 bases, and 16 bases stayed unmatched. The CDR3 is 15 amino acids. The germline V gene has CDR1 SQVTM and CDR2 ANQGSEA. CDR3 nucleotides: TGCAGCGCCCAGGGGGGACGGGGGCTTCGGGAAAAACTGTTTTTT. This gives the protein CSAQGGRGLREKLFF.